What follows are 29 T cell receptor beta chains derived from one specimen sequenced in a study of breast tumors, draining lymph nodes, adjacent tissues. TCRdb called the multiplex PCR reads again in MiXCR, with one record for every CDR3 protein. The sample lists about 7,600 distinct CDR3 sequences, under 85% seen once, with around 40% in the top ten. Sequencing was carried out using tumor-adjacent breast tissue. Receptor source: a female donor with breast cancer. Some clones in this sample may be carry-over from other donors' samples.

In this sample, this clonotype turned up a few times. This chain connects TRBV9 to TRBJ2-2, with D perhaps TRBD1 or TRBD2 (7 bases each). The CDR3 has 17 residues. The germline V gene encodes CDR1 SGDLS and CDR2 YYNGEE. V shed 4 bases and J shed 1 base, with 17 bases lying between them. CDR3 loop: CASSPGGGGGNTGELFF. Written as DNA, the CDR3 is TGTGCCAGCAGCCCCGGGGGAGGGGGCGGGAACACCGGGGAGCTGTTTTTT.

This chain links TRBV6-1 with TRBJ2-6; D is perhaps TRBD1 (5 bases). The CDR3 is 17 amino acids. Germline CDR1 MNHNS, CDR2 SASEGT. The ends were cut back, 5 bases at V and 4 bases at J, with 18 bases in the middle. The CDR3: CASSLLGLGPGANVLTF. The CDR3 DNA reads TGTGCCAGCAGTCTCCTCGGCCTGGGGCCCGGGGCCAACGTCCTGACTTTC.

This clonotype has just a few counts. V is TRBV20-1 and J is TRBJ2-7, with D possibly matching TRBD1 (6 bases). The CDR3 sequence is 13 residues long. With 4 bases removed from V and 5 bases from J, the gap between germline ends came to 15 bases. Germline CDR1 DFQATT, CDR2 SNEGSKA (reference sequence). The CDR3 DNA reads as TGCAGTGCTACCAGCTGGGGGCCGAACGAGCAGTACTTC. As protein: CSATSWGPNEQYF.

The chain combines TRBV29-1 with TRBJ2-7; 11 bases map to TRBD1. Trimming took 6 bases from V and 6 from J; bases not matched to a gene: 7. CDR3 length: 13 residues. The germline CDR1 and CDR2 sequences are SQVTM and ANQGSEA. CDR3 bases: TGCAGCGTCGCCGGGACAGGGGGGTCCGAGCAGTACTTC. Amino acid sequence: CSVAGTGGSEQYF.

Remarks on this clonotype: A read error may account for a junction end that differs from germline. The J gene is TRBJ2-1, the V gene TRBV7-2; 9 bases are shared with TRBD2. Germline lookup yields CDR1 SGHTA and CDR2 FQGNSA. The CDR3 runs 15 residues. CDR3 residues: CASSGTSKGRDEQFF. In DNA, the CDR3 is TGCGCCAGCAGCGGGACTAGCAAGGGCCGAGATGAGCAGTTCTTC.

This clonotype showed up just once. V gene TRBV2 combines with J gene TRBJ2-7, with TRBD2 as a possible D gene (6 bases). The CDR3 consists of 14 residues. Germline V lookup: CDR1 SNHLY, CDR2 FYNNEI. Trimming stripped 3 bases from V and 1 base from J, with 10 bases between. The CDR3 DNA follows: TGTGCCAGCAGTGATGCCAGCGGGTCCTACGAGCAGTACTTC. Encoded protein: CASSDASGSYEQYF.

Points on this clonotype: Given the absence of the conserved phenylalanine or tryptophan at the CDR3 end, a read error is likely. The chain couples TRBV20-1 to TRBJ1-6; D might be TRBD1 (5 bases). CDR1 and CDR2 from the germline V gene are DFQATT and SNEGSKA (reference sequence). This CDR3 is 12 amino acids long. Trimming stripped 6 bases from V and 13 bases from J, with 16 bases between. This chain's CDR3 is CSAGGVGLPLHL. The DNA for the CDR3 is TGCAGTGCCGGAGGGGTCGGCTTGCCCCTCCACCTT.

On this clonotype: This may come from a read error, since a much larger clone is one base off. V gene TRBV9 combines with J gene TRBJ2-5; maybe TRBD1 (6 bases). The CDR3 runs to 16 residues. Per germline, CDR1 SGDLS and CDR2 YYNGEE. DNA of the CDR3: TGTGCCAGCAGCGTCCTATCCGGGACAAAGCAAGGGACCCAGTACTTC. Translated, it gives CASSVLSGTKQGTQYF.

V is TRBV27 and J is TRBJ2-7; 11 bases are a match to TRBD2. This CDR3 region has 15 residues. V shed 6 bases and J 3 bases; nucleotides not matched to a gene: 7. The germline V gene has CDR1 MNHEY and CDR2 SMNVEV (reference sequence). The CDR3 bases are TGTGCCAGCAGACCCGCTGGACTAGCGGGCTACGAGCAGTACTTC. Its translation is CASRPAGLAGYEQYF.

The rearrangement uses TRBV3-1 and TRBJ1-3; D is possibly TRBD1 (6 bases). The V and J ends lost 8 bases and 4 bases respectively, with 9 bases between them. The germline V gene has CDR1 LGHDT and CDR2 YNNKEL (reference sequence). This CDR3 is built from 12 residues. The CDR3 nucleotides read TGTGCCAGCTGGGGGCGAGGAAACACCATATATTTT. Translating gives CASWGRGNTIYF. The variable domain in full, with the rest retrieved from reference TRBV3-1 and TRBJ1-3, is DTAVSQTPKYLVTQMGNDKSIKCEQNLGHDTMYWYKQDSKKFLKIMFSYNNKELIINETVPNRFSPKSPDKAHLNLHINSLELGDSAVYFCASWGRGNTIYFGEGSWLTVV.

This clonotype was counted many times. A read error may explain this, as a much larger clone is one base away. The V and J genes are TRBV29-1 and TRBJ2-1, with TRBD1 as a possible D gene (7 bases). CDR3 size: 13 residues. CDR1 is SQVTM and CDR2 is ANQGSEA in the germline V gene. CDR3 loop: CSAVQRTGGEQSF. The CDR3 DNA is TGCAGCGCCGTCCAGAGGACAGGAGGGGAGCAGTCCTTC.

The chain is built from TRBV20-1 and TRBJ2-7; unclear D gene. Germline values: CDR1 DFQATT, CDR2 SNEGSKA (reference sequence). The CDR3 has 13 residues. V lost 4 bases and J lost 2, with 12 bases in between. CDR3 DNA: TGCAGTGCTACATATAGGCCCCCCTACGAGCAGTACTTC. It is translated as CSATYRPPYEQYF.

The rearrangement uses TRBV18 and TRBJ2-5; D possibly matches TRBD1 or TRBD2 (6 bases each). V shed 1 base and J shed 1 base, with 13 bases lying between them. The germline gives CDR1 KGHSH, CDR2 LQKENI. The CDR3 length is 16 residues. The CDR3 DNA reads TGTGCCAGCTCACCACTGGGGGCGCGGGGCCAAGAGACCCAGTACTTC. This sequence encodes CASSPLGARGQETQYF.

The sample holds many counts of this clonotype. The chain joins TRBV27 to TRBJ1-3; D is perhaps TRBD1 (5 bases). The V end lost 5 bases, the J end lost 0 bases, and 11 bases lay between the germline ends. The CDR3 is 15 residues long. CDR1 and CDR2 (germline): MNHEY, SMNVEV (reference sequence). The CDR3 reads CASSPSGFSGNTIYF. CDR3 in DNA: TGTGCCAGCAGTCCCTCAGGGTTCTCTGGAAACACCATATATTTT.

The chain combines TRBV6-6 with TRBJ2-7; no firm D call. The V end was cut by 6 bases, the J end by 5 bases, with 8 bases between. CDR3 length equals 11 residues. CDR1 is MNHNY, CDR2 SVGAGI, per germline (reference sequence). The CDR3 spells CASSPYDEQYF. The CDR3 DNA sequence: TGTGCCAGCAGCCCCTATGACGAGCAGTACTTC.

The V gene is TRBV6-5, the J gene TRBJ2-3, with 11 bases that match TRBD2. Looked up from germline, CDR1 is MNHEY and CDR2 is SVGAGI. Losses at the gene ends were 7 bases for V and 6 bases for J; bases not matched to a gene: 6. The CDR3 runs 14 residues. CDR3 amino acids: CASKLAGASDTQYF. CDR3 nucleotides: TGTGCCAGCAAACTAGCGGGAGCTAGCGATACGCAGTATTTT.

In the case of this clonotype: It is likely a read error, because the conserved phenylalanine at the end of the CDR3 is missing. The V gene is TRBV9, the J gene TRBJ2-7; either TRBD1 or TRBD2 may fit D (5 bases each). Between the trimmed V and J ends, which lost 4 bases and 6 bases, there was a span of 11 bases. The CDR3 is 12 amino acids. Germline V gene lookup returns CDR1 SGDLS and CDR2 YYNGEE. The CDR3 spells CASSSVGGEQYI. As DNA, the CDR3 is TGTGCCAGCAGCAGTGTTGGGGGCGAGCAGTACATC.

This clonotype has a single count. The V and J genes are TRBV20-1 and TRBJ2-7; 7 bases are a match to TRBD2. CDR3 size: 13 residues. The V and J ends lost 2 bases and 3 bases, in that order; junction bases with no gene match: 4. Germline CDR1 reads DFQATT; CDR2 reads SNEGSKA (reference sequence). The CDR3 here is CSARPSGIYEQYF. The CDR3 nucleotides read TGCAGTGCTAGACCGAGCGGGATCTACGAGCAGTACTTC.

CDR3 protein: CSATGFHEQYF. CDR3 sequence (DNA): TGCAGTGCTACGGGATTTCACGAGCAGTACTTC. V usage is TRBV20-1 and J usage is TRBJ2-7, with D possibly matching TRBD2 (5 bases). Between the trimmed V and J ends, which lost 4 bases and 5 bases, there was a span of 9 bases. Germline-derived CDR1 and CDR2 are DFQATT and SNEGSKA (reference sequence). The CDR3 length is 11 residues.

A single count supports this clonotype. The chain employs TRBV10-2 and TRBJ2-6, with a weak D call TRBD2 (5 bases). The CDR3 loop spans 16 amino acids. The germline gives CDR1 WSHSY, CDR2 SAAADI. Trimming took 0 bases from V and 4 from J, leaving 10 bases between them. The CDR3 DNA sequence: TGCGCCAGCAGTGAGTCCGGAGGTTCCGGGGCCAACGTCCTGACTTTC. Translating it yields CASSESGGSGANVLTF.

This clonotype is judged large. CDR3 residues: CASRLSGQPNQPQHF. The CDR3 coding sequence is TGTGCCAGCAGGCTCTCCGGACAGCCCAATCAGCCCCAGCATTTT. The V and J genes are TRBV12-3 or TRBV12-4 and TRBJ1-5; D is possibly TRBD1 (6 bases). This CDR3 has 15 amino acids. Trimming left V 6 bases short and J 3 bases short, with 15 bases between.

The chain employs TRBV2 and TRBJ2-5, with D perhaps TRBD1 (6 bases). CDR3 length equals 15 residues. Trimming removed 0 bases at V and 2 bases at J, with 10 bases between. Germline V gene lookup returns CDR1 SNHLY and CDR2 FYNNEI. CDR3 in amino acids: CASSEAGAVQETQYF. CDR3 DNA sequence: TGTGCCAGCAGTGAAGCGGGGGCCGTTCAAGAGACCCAGTACTTC.

CDR3 loop: CSVLTSGGTYNEQFF. DNA for the CDR3: TGCAGCGTTTTAACTAGCGGGGGGACGTACAATGAGCAGTTCTTC. The chain is built from TRBV29-1 and TRBJ2-1; 12 nucleotides line up with TRBD2. Per the germline V gene, CDR1 is SQVTM and CDR2 is ANQGSEA. V dropped 5 bases and J dropped 4; count of bases not matched to a gene: 6. The CDR3 length is 15 residues.

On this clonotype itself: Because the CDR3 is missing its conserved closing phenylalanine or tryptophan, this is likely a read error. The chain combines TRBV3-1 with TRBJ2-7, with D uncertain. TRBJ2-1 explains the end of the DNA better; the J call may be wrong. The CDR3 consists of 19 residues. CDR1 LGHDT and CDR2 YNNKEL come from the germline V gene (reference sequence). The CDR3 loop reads CASSQVFNLLILTTYEQFS. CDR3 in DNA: TGTGCCAGCAGCCAAGTCTTCAATCTCTTAATCTTGACAACCTACGAGCAGTTCTCC.

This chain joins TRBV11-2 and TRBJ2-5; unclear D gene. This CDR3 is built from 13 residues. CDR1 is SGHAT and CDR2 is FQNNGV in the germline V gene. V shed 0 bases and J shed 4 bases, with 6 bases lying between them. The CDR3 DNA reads TGTGCCAGCAGCTTAGAATGGGGAGAGACCCAGTACTTC. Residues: CASSLEWGETQYF.

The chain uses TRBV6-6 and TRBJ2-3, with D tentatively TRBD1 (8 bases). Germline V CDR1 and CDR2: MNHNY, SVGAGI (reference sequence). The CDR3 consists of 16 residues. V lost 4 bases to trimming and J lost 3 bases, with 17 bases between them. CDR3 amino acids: CASSLGTGGGTDTQYF. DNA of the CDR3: TGTGCCAGCAGTTTGGGAACAGGGGGAGGGACAGATACGCAGTATTTT.

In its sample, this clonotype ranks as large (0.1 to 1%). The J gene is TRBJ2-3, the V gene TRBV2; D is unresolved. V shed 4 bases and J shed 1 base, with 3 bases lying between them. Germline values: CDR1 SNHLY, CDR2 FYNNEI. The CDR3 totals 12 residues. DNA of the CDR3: TGTGCCAGCAGTGGGGGCACAGATACGCAGTATTTT. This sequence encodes CASSGGTDTQYF.

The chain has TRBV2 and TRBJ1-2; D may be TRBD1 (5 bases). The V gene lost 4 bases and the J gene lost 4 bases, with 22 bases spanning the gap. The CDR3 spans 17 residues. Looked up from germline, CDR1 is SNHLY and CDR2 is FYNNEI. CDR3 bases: TGTGCCAGCAGTGGAGAGGCTGAGGCAGGGCCAACCTATGGCTACACCTTC. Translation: CASSGEAEAGPTYGYTF.

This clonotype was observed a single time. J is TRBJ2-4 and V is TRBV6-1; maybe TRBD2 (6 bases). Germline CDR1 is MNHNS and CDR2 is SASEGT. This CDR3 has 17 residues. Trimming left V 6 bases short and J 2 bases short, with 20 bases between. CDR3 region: CASSGSWGDGTKNIQYF. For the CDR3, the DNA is TGTGCCAGCAGCGGGTCATGGGGGGATGGAACCAAAAACATTCAGTACTTC.